Each of the 21 T cell receptor beta chains below was sequenced from the same sample in a study of vaccination and CD4 T cells after COVID-19. The Oncomine TCR Beta short-read assay sequenced DNA from cultured CD4+ T cells. Via MiXCR, TCRdb re-called the PCR reads, giving one row per CDR3 protein. The data show around 19,000 distinct CDR3 sequences, roughly half seen once. Specified treatment: roughly 10-day PBMC culture with coronavirus spike peptide pools or control peptides (ViraFEST assay). What these receptors recognize is not known. The source material was CD4+ T cells from blood, cultured in vitro. These receptors came from a human donor who had recovered from COVID-19.

The V and J genes are TRBV4-2 and TRBJ1-3; D uncertain. In germline, CDR1 is LGHNA, CDR2 YNFKEQ. The CDR3 length is 15 residues. Trimming left V 4 bases short and J 2 bases short, with 12 bases between. This CDR3 is CASSRLGSAGNTIYF. The CDR3 bases are TGTGCCAGCAGCCGATTAGGCAGTGCTGGAAACACCATATATTTT.

The rearrangement links TRBV6-1 to TRBJ1-3; no definite D call. V was pared by 6 bases and J by 0 bases, with 15 bases between. The germline V gene has CDR1 MNHNS and CDR2 SASEGT. CDR3 length equals 16 residues. The CDR3 sequence is CASRGSSPGSGNTIYF. The CDR3, as DNA: TGTGCCAGCAGGGGTTCCAGTCCCGGCTCTGGAAACACCATATATTTT.

This clonotype was detected a few times. The chain recombines TRBV6-1 with TRBJ1-5; D is undetermined. This CDR3 has 14 amino acids. Looked up from germline, CDR1 is MNHNS and CDR2 is SASEGT. Trimming took 4 bases from V and 4 from J, leaving 11 bases between them. CDR3 in DNA: TGTGCCAGCAGTGTCCGGGGATGGAATCAGCCCCAGCATTTT. Its protein product is CASSVRGWNQPQHF.

The gene calls are TRBV7-6 and TRBJ2-2; no definite D call. Germline CDR1 reads SGHVS; CDR2 reads FNYEAQ. The CDR3 consists of 14 residues. Trimming took 2 bases from V and 2 from J, leaving 6 bases between them. The CDR3 is CASSLTVNTGELFF. The CDR3 DNA is TGTGCCAGCAGCTTAACAGTCAACACCGGGGAGCTGTTTTTT.

The chain combines TRBV11-2 with TRBJ1-3; TRBD1 might be the D (6 bases). This CDR3 has 18 residues. The germline CDR1 and CDR2 sequences are SGHAT and FQNNGV. Trimming removed 4 bases from V and 0 bases from J, with 19 bases in between. CDR3 sequence (DNA): TGTGCCAGCAGCTCGATCTACCGTACAGGGCGCTCTGGAAACACCATATATTTT. Amino acid sequence: CASSSIYRTGRSGNTIYF. Supplemented by reference TRBV11-2 and TRBJ1-3, the full variable domain reads EAGVAQSPRYKIIEKRQSVAFWCNPISGHATLYWYQQILGQGPKLLIQFQNNGVVDDSQLPKDRFSAERLKGVDSTLKIQPAKLEDSAVYLCASSSIYRTGRSGNTIYFGEGSWLTVV.

CDR3 coding DNA: TGTGCCAGCAGTCGATGGGACAGTCAAGAGACCCAGTACTTC. Protein: CASSRWDSQETQYF. The V call is TRBV7-8, the J call TRBJ2-5; 7 nucleotides line up with TRBD1. Germline CDR1 SGHVS, CDR2 FQNEAQ. The CDR3 spans 14 residues. V lost 6 bases to trimming and J lost 2 bases; unmatched junction nucleotides: 6.

The chain joins TRBV7-9 to TRBJ1-2; D may be TRBD1 (5 bases). V lost 11 bases and J lost 3, with 13 bases in between. Germline CDR1 SEHNR, CDR2 FQNEAQ (reference sequence). The CDR3 has 12 residues. The CDR3 loop reads CAGAQTYYGYTF. The CDR3 bases are TGTGCCGGGGCACAGACCTACTATGGCTACACCTTC.

The rearrangement links TRBV6-2 or TRBV6-3 to TRBJ2-2, with 8 bases matching TRBD2. V dropped 6 bases and J dropped 5; count of bases not matched to a gene: 8. Germline CDR1 MNHEY, CDR2 SVGEGT. The CDR3 runs 15 residues. Here the CDR3 reads CASRGTGGETGELFF. CDR3 sequence (DNA): TGTGCCAGCAGAGGAACGGGGGGGGAAACCGGGGAGCTGTTTTTT.

The chain couples TRBV5-4 to TRBJ2-3; no firm D call. V was cut by 2 bases and J by 2 bases, with 6 bases left in between. The CDR3 covers 13 residues. Per germline, CDR1 SGHNT and CDR2 YYREEE (reference sequence). CDR3 protein: CASSFTHTDTQYF. The CDR3 DNA follows: TGTGCCAGCAGCTTCACACACACAGATACGCAGTATTTT. The complete variable domain, with remaining parts taken from reference TRBV5-4 and TRBJ2-3, reads ETGVTQSPTHLIKTRGQQVTLRCSSQSGHNTVSWYQQALGQGPQFIFQYYREEENGRGNFPPRFSGLQFPNYSSELNVNALELDDSALYLCASSFTHTDTQYFGPGTRLTVL.

The chain employs TRBV19 and TRBJ1-5; D perhaps matches TRBD1 (6 bases). Germline CDR1 LNHDA, CDR2 SQIVND (reference sequence). The ends were cut back, 6 bases at V and 4 bases at J, with 13 bases in the middle. The CDR3 has 14 residues. For the CDR3, the DNA is TGTGCCAGTAGCACACAGGGACGGAATCAGCCCCAGCATTTT. Translated: CASSTQGRNQPQHF.

DNA of the CDR3: TGCAGTGCTCTTTATTCCTATGGCTACACCTTC. It specifies CSALYSYGYTF. The chain links TRBV20-1 to TRBJ1-2; D gene uncertain. Per the germline V gene, CDR1 is DFQATT and CDR2 is SNEGSKA (reference sequence). The V gene lost 5 bases and the J gene lost 4 bases, with 8 bases spanning the gap. CDR3 size: 11 residues.

The chain recombines TRBV11-2 with TRBJ2-1; D is undetermined. The CDR3 is made up of 14 amino acids. Trimming took 1 base from V and 8 from J, leaving 12 bases between them. CDR1 and CDR2 (germline): SGHAT, FQNNGV. The CDR3 region has the DNA TGTGCCAGCAGCTTAGGAGTGAACGAGGATGAGCAGTTCTTC. It is translated as CASSLGVNEDEQFF.

This clonotype has only a few counts. The gene calls are TRBV20-1 and TRBJ2-7; 8 positions match TRBD1. The germline V gene encodes CDR1 DFQATT and CDR2 SNEGSKA (reference sequence). CDR3 length: 15 amino acids. The J segment lost 6 bases and the V segment lost 5 bases, leaving 15 bases of the junction unmatched. The CDR3 region is CSAPWEGTGDSEQYF. The DNA for the CDR3 is TGCAGTGCTCCCTGGGAAGGGACAGGAGACTCCGAGCAGTACTTC.

The V call is TRBV6-5, the J call TRBJ2-3; D is unclear. The germline V and J ends were trimmed by 2 bases and 1 base, with 13 bases remaining between them. The CDR3 consists of 16 residues. In germline, CDR1 is MNHEY, CDR2 SVGAGI. The CDR3 loop is CASSYGPLSRTDTQYF. The CDR3 DNA reads as TGTGCCAGCAGTTACGGGCCACTCTCTCGCACAGATACGCAGTATTTT.

This chain uses TRBV7-9 with TRBJ1-3; D is uncertain. Germline V gene data show CDR1 as SEHNR and CDR2 as FQNEAQ (reference sequence). Trimming cost V 1 base and J 2 bases, with 6 bases left between them. There are 14 residues in the CDR3. Here the CDR3 reads CASSLDGTGNTIYF. The CDR3 DNA reads as TGTGCCAGCAGCTTAGACGGGACTGGAAACACCATATATTTT.

This rearrangement joins TRBV28 to TRBJ1-1; D gene unclear. The ends were cut back, 7 bases at V and 6 bases at J, with 15 bases in the middle. CDR1 and CDR2 from the germline V gene are MDHEN and SYDVKM. The CDR3 runs 13 residues. The CDR3 is CASTLTDRAEAFF. CDR3 nucleotides: TGTGCCAGCACCCTGACCGACCGCGCTGAAGCTTTCTTT.

The chain combines TRBV9 with TRBJ2-1, with D unresolved. Germline V gives CDR1 SGDLS, CDR2 YYNGEE. Trimming removed 3 bases from V and 1 base from J, with 11 bases in between. The CDR3 contains 15 residues. In DNA form, the CDR3 reads TGTGCCAGCAGCGGAGCTGGCCAATCCTACAATGAGCAGTTCTTC. Its translation is CASSGAGQSYNEQFF.

This clonotype was detected only once. Here the CDR3 omits its conserved ending phenylalanine or tryptophan, so a read error is the likely source. The rearrangement uses TRBV27 and TRBJ1-1; 10 bases match TRBD1. Germline-derived CDR1 and CDR2 are MNHEY and SMNVEV (reference sequence). This CDR3 spans 13 amino acids. The V segment lost 10 bases and the J segment 5 bases; nucleotides outside the gene matches: 7. The CDR3 region is CATRQGAWTEAFL. In nucleotides, the CDR3 is TGTGCCACCCGACAGGGGGCATGGACTGAAGCTTTCTTG.

The chain uses TRBV2 and TRBJ2-2; the D is unclear. The V and J ends lost 11 bases and 4 bases respectively, with 20 bases between them. Germline CDR1 SNHLY, CDR2 FYNNEI. The CDR3 sequence is 15 residues long. The CDR3 spells CAGNPSADSTGELFF. DNA of the CDR3: TGTGCCGGGAACCCGTCTGCCGACTCCACCGGGGAGCTGTTTTTT.

This clonotype was seen only a few times. The rearrangement uses TRBV6-1 and TRBJ2-3; 7 bases are a match to TRBD1. Germline CDR1 and CDR2: MNHNS and SASEGT. V gave up 6 bases and J gave up 2 bases; unmatched junction bases: 8. This CDR3 has 15 amino acids. CDR3 in DNA: TGTGCCAGCAGCCCCTGGGACAGCTCCACAGATACGCAGTATTTT. Its protein is CASSPWDSSTDTQYF.

J is TRBJ1-5 and V is TRBV3-1, with unresolved D. Trimming left V 0 bases short and J 7 bases short, with 10 bases between. The germline gives CDR1 LGHDT, CDR2 YNNKEL (reference sequence). This CDR3 is built from 14 residues. CDR3 region: CASSQDAGLQPQHF. The CDR3 DNA reads as TGTGCCAGCAGCCAAGATGCGGGTCTCCAGCCCCAGCATTTT.